This T cell receptor (beta chain) is drawn from a study of blood T cells in healthy people across ages. Regarding the study as a whole: Per million T cells, TCR beta diversity dropped roughly linearly as age increased. When set beside aged donors, long-lived donors presented more naive CD4+ cells and higher diversity.

After removal of 5 bases from V and 3 bases from J, the junction contained 11 bases not matched to a gene. The CDR3 extends over 17 amino acids. CDR1 and CDR2 from the germline V gene are DFQATT and SNEGSKA (reference sequence). With respect to this clonotype: Its cognate antigen is unknown. Without the conserved terminal phenylalanine or tryptophan, this CDR3 likely stems from a read error.

For the second PCR, which ran for about 6 to 11 cycles, a sample-barcoded 5' primer and a J-beta primer mix were used. All samples gave at least 2.5 million CDR3-containing paired-end reads. In TCRdb, the 5' RACE reads were re-called with MiXCR into one record per CDR3 protein. The sample consists of approximately 1,700,000 distinct CDR3 sequences, roughly two fifths of them appearing once. The sequenced sample was blood. The chain joins TRBV20-1 to TRBJ2-1; 12 positions match TRBD2. This TCR derives from a human donor in good health. The CDR3 is CSAGGTSGGTLYNEQFC. CDR3 coding DNA: TGCAGTGCTGGGGGTACTAGCGGGGGGACCCTCTACAATGAGCAGTTCTGC.